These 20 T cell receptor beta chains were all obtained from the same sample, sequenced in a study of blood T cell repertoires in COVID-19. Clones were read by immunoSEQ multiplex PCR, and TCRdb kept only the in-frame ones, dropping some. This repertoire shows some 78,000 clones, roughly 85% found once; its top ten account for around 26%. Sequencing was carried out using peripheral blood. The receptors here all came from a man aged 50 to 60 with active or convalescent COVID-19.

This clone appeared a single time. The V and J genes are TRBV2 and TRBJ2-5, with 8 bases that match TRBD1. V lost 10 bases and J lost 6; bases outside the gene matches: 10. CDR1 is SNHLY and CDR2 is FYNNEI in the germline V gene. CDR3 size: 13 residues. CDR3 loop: CAIPSDRVKTQYF. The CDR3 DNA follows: TGTGCCATCCCCTCGGACAGGGTTAAGACCCAGTACTTC.

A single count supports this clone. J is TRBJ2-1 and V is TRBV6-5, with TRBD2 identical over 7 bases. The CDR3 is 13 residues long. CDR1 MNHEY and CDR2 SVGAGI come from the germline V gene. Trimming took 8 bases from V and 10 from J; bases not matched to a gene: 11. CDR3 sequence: CASAQTLLAEQFF. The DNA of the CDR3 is TGTGCCAGCGCACAGACCTTACTAGCGGAGCAGTTCTTC.

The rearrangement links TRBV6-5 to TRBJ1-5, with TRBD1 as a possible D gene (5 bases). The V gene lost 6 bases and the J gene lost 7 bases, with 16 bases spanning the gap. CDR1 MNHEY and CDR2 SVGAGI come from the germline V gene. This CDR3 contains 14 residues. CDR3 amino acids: CASRNQRGGQPQHF. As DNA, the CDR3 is TGTGCCAGCAGGAATCAGAGGGGAGGACAGCCCCAGCATTTT.

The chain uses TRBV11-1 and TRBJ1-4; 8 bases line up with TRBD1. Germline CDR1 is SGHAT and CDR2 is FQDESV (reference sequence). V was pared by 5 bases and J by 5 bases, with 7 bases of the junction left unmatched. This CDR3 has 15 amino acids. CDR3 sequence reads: CASSPGQVENEKLFF. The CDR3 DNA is TGTGCCAGCAGCCCGGGACAGGTGGAAAATGAAAAACTGTTTTTT. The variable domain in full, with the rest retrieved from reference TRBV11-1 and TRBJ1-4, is EAEVAQSPRYKITEKSQAVAFWCDPISGHATLYWYRQILGQGPELLVQFQDESVVDDSQLPKDRFSAERLKGVDSTLKIQPAELGDSAMYLCASSPGQVENEKLFFGSGTQLSVL.

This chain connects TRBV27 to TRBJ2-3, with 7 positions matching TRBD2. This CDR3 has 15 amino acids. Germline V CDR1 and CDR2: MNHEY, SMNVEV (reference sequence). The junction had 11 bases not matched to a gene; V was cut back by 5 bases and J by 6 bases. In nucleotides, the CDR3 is TGTGCCAGCAGTCCGAGAGCGGGGATTGTGGATACGCAGTATTTT. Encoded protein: CASSPRAGIVDTQYF.

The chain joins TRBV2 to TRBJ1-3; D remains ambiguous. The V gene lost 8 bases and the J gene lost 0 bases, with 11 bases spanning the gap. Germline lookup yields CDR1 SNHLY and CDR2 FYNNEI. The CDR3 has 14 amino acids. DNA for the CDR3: TGTGCCAGCCAATTTCAGGACTCTGGAAACACCATATATTTT. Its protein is CASQFQDSGNTIYF.

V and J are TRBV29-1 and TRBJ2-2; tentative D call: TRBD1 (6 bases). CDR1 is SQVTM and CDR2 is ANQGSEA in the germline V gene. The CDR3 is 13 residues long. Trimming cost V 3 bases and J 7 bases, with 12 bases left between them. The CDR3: CSVEDRKGGELFF. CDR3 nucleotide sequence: TGCAGCGTTGAGGACAGAAAAGGCGGGGAGCTGTTTTTT.

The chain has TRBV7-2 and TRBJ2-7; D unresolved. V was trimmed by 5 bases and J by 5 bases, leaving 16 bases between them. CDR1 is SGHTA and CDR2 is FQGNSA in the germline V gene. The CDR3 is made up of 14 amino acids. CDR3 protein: CASSLDQAKDEQYF. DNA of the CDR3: TGTGCCAGCAGCCTCGACCAGGCCAAGGACGAGCAGTACTTC.

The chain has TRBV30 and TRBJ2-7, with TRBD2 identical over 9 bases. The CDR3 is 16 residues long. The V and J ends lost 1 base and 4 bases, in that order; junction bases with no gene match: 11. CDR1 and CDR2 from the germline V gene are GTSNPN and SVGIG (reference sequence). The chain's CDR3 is CAWSGIAGAVGYEQYF. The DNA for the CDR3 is TGTGCCTGGAGTGGGATAGCGGGGGCGGTTGGATACGAGCAGTACTTC.

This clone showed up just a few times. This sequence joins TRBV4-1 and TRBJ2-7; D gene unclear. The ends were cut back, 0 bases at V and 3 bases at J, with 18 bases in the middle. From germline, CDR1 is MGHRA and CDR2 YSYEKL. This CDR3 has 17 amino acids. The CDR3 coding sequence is TGCGCCAGCAGCCAAGACGGCCGCACTACTCTCGGCTACGAGCAGTACTTC. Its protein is CASSQDGRTTLGYEQYF.

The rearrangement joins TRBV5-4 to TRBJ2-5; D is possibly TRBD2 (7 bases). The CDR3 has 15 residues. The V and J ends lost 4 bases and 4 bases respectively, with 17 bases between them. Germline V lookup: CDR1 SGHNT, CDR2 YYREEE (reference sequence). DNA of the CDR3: TGTGCCAGCAGCACACAAACGGGGGGCGTAGAGACCCAGTACTTC. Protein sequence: CASSTQTGGVETQYF.

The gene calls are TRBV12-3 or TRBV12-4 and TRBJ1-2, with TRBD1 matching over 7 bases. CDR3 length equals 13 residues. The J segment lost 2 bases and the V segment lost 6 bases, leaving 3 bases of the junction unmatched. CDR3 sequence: CASSSGQNYGYTF. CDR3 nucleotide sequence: TGTGCCAGCAGCTCGGGACAGAACTATGGCTACACCTTC.

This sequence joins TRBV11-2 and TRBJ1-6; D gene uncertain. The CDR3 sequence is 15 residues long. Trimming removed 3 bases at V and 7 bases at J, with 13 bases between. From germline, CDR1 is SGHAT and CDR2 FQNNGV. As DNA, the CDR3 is TGTGCCAGCAGCTTTAAAGTGAACCTAAATTCACCCCTCCACTTT. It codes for CASSFKVNLNSPLHF.

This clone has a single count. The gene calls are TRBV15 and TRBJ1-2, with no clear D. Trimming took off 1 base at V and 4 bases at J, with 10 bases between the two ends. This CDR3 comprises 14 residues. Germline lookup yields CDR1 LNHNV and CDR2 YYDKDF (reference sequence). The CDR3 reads CATSRGGTSYGYTF. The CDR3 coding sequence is TGTGCCACCAGCAGAGGAGGCACCTCCTATGGCTACACCTTC.

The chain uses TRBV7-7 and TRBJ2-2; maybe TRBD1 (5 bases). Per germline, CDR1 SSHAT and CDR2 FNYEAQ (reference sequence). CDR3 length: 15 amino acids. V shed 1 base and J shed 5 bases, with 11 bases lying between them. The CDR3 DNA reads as TGTGCCAGCAGCTTAGACTCCGGACAAACCGGGGAGCTGTTTTTT. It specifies CASSLDSGQTGELFF.

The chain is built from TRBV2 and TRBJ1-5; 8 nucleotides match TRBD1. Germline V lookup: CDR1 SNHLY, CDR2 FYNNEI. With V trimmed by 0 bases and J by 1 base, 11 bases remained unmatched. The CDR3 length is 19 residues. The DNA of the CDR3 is TGTGCCAGCAGTGAAGCAGGTACAGGGGGGGGGACAAGCAATCAGCCCCAGCATTTT. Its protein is CASSEAGTGGGTSNQPQHF.

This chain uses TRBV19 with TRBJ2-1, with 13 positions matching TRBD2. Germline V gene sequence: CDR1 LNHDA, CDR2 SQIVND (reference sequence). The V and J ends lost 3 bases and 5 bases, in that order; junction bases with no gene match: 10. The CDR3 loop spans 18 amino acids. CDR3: CASSIGTSGTEVDNEQFF. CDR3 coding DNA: TGTGCCAGTAGTATTGGGACTAGCGGGACGGAGGTTGACAATGAGCAGTTCTTC.

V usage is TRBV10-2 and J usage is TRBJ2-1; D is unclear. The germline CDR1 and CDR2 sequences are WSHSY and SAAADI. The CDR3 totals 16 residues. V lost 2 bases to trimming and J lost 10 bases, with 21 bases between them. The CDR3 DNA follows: TGCGCCAGCAGTGAGATAATCGGGTATGGATCTCACGAGCAGTTCTTC. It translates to CASSEIIGYGSHEQFF.

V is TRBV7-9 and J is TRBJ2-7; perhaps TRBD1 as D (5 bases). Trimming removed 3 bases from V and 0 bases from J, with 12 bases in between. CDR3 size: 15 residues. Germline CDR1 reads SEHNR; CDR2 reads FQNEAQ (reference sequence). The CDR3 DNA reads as TGTGCCAGCAGCTTGCGGCAGGGCTTCTCCTACGAGCAGTACTTC. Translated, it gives CASSLRQGFSYEQYF.

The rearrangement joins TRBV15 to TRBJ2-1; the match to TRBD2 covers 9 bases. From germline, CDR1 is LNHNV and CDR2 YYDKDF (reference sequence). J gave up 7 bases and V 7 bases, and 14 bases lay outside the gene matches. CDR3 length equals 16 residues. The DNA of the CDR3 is TGTGCCACCAAAAGGGGGCGGGAGGGCCTGGGGAATGAGCAGTTCTTC. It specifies CATKRGREGLGNEQFF. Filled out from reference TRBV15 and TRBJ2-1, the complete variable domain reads DAMVIQNPRYQVTQFGKPVTLSCSQTLNHNVMYWYQQKSSQAPKLLFHYYDKDFNNEADTPDNFQSRRPNTSFCFLDIRSPGLGDTAMYLCATKRGREGLGNEQFFGPGTRLTVL.